One and the same sample provided the 5 T cell receptor beta chains below, sequenced in a study of cytomegalovirus exposure and HLA in healthy donors. 13 Jbeta primers and 60 Vbeta primers were used for the PCR. The table came from immunoSEQ multiplex PCR; TCRdb's copy has only in-frame clones and leaves some out. The sample totals just under 90,000 clones. What was sequenced was PBMCs. All receptors derive from a girl between 10 and 17 years old in good health and CMV-seropositive.

The V gene is TRBV19, the J gene TRBJ2-7; 12 nucleotides match TRBD1. This CDR3 region has 15 residues. V dropped 3 bases and J dropped 6; count of bases not matched to a gene: 6. The germline V gene has CDR1 LNHDA and CDR2 SQIVND (reference sequence). The CDR3 loop is CASSITGTGGGEQYF. The CDR3 nucleotides read TGTGCCAGTAGTATTACCGGGACAGGGGGCGGCGAGCAGTACTTC.

The chain is built from TRBV5-1 and TRBJ1-3; D perhaps matches TRBD1 (6 bases). Trimming shortened V by 4 bases and J by 0 bases, and 23 bases separated the two germline ends. This CDR3 contains 19 residues. Germline CDR1 SGHRS, CDR2 YFSETQ. The CDR3 DNA reads as TGCGCCAGCAGCCCAGGAAGGTCACCGTCAGGGGACTCTGGAAACACCATATATTTT. Protein sequence: CASSPGRSPSGDSGNTIYF.

The chain recombines TRBV2 with TRBJ2-5, with 14 positions matching TRBD2. Germline V CDR1 and CDR2: SNHLY, FYNNEI. This CDR3 spans 17 amino acids. V was pared by 7 bases and J by 0 bases, with 7 bases of the junction left unmatched. CDR3 protein: CASKATSGGEYQETQYF. CDR3 DNA: TGTGCCAGCAAGGCGACTAGCGGGGGGGAATACCAAGAGACCCAGTACTTC. Supplemented by reference TRBV2 and TRBJ2-5, the full variable domain reads EPEVTQTPSHQVTQMGQEVILRCVPISNHLYFYWYRQILGQKVEFLVSFYNNEISEKSEIFDDQFSVERPDGSNFTLKIRSTKLEDSAMYFCASKATSGGEYQETQYFGPGTRLLVL.

The CDR3 here is CASSINAGGRYNEQFF. The DNA for the CDR3 is TGTGCCAGCAGCATAAACGCGGGGGGCCGTTACAATGAGCAGTTCTTC. The V call is TRBV5-5, the J call TRBJ2-1; 8 bases line up with TRBD2. The CDR3 has 16 amino acids. Trimming removed 4 bases from V and 4 bases from J; junction bases left unmatched: 10. In germline, CDR1 is SGHKS, CDR2 YYEKEE (reference sequence).

The genes are TRBV7-3 and TRBJ1-6; tentative D call: TRBD1 (6 bases). CDR3 length: 17 residues. CDR1 SGHTA and CDR2 FQGTGA come from the germline V gene. Trimming took 1 base from V and 0 from J, leaving 10 bases between them. CDR3 residues: CASSLMGHDSYNSPLHF. The CDR3 DNA sequence: TGTGCCAGCAGCTTAATGGGACACGACTCCTATAATTCACCCCTCCACTTT.